The rows below give T cell receptor beta chains drawn from one sample of a study of response to subunit inactivated influenza vaccine. TCRdb recomputed calls from the RT-PCR reads with MiXCR, one row per CDR3 protein. The repertoire consists of about 190,000 distinct CDR3 sequences, with approximately 15% occurring once and the leading ten covering under 30%. The sample was CD8+ T cells sorted from PBMCs, taken 4 to 6 days after vaccination. These receptors were collected from a man aged 50-60 years who received an inactivated influenza vaccine. CDR3s include the opening cysteine and the closing phenylalanine or tryptophan. The D gene is left open where the match is weak. A row's size may be missing; if present it is once, few, many or a size class.

V	D	J	size	DNA	CDR3
TRBV11-2	TRBD2	TRBJ2-3	-	TGTGCCAGCAGCTTATTAAGGCTAGCGGGGGGCAATAGCACAGATACGCAGTATTTT	CASSLLRLAGGNSTDTQYF
TRBV7-2	TRBD1	TRBJ1-4	few	TGTGCCAGCAGCGTAGGGACAGGGGCTAATGAAAAACTGTTTTTT	CASSVGTGANEKLFF
TRBV7-9	-	TRBJ1-2	-	TGTGCCAGCAGCTTCGAACCGCGTCATGGCTACACCTTC	CASSFEPRHGYTF
TRBV11-2	TRBD1	TRBJ2-1	-	TGTGCCAGCAGCCCCCCGGGACAGCCGCACCCTTTCTACAATGAGCAGTTCTTC	CASSPPGQPHPFYNEQFF
TRBV29-1	TRBD2	TRBJ2-2	few	TGCAGCGTTACGCCGGGAGGGGACGGGGAGCTGTTTTTT	CSVTPGGDGELFF
TRBV2	-	TRBJ1-5	many	TGTGCCAGCAGTGACGGGCAGGGCTATCAGCCCCAGCATTTT	CASSDGQGYQPQHF
TRBV5-1	-	TRBJ2-7	few	TGCGCCAGCAGCAAGGACAGCTCCTACGAGCAGTACTTC	CASSKDSSYEQYF
TRBV15	-	TRBJ1-5	-	TGTGCCACCAGCGTGGGGAGGGTGAATCAGCCCCAGCATTTT	CATSVGRVNQPQHF
TRBV5-6	TRBD2	TRBJ2-1	many	TGTGCCAGCAGCTTGGTTAGCGGGGCGTACAATGAGCAGTTCTTC	CASSLVSGAYNEQFF
TRBV20-1	-	TRBJ1-3	-	TGCAGTGCTAGAGATCATGAGACTCCCGGAAACACCATATATTTT	CSARDHETPGNTIYF
TRBV7-9	-	TRBJ2-7	few	TGTGCCAGCAGCGAGGGCCGACAGGCCTACGAGCAGTACTTC	CASSEGRQAYEQYF
TRBV7-6	TRBD2	TRBJ2-1	-	TGTGCCAGCAGCTTAGCGGGACTAGCGGGAGAGAATGAGCAGTTCTTC	CASSLAGLAGENEQFF
TRBV5-6	TRBD1	TRBJ2-1	-	TGTGCCAGCAGCTTCGACAGGGTTAGCTCCTACAATGAGCAGTTCTTC	CASSFDRVSSYNEQFF
TRBV15	-	TRBJ2-5	few	TGTGCCACCAGAGGGTACCAAGAGACCCAGTACTTC	CATRGYQETQYF
TRBV12-3/TRBV12-4	TRBD2	TRBJ2-2	few	TGTGCCAGCAGTTCCGGACTAGCGAAGACCGGGGAGCTGTTTTTT	CASSSGLAKTGELFF
TRBV27	TRBD2	TRBJ2-3	-	TGTGCCAGCAGTATCCTCGGGACTAGCGGGGCGGTTACGCAGTATTTT	CASSILGTSGAVTQYF
TRBV2	-	TRBJ2-5	-	TGTGCCAGCAGTGACAGGGTAGAGGGCGAGACCCAGTACTTC	CASSDRVEGETQYF
TRBV20-1	-	TRBJ2-1	-	TGCAGTGCTAGCAGGACTGAGCAGTTCTTC	CSASRTEQFF
TRBV28	TRBD1	TRBJ1-4	-	TGTGCCAGCAGTTTAGCATCGGGCAGGGGGCATGAAAAACTGTTTTTT	CASSLASGRGHEKLFF
TRBV29-1	-	TRBJ2-1	few	TGCAGCGTTGACGCCGGGGGCTGGAACAATGAGCAGTTCTTC	CSVDAGGWNNEQFF